The rows below give T cell receptor beta chains drawn from one sample of a study of T cells after yellow fever vaccination. TCRdb ran MiXCR on the 5' RACE reads and lists one entry per CDR3 protein. The table shows roughly 340,000 distinct CDR3 sequences, with about 9.5% occurring only once. The specimen was PBMCs, collected on the day of the first yellow fever vaccination. Receptors were obtained from a man between 18 and 35 years old who received the YFV17D yellow fever vaccine. CDR3s include the opening cysteine and the closing phenylalanine or tryptophan. The order of the fields is J gene, V gene, D gene, clone size, CDR3 protein, CDR3 DNA. D genes are given only for firm matches. Rows may omit the clone size; those that give it use once, few, many or a size class.

>TRBJ1-1|TRBV29-1|-|-
CSLSGALKTEAFF
TGCAGCCTAAGCGGGGCGCTGAAAACTGAAGCTTTCTTT
>TRBJ2-3|TRBV7-2|TRBD2|many
CASSLYPLAGVTDTQYF
TGTGCCAGCAGCTTATACCCACTAGCGGGGGTCACAGATACGCAGTATTTT
>TRBJ1-2|TRBV5-4|-|few
CASSHPTGLNGYTF
TGTGCCAGCAGCCACCCCACAGGGCTCAATGGCTACACCTTC
>TRBJ2-2|TRBV5-1|-|many
CASSPRELSTGELFF
TGCGCCAGCAGCCCCCGGGAATTGAGCACCGGGGAGCTGTTTTTT
>TRBJ2-1|TRBV13|-|few
CASSSAGSYHEQFF
TGTGCCAGCAGCTCCGCCGGTTCTTATCACGAGCAGTTCTTC
>TRBJ1-1|TRBV5-5|-|many
CASSYRGQLNTEAFF
TGTGCCAGCAGCTACCGGGGGCAGTTGAACACTGAAGCTTTCTTT
>TRBJ2-2|TRBV18|-|few
CASSPPAGSDGGELFF
TGTGCCAGCTCACCACCGGCGGGGAGTGACGGCGGGGAGCTGTTTTTT
>TRBJ1-1|TRBV4-3|-|few
CASSQVTGNTEAFF
TGCGCCAGCAGCCAAGTGACAGGAAACACTGAAGCTTTCTTT
>TRBJ1-1|TRBV20-1|-|-
CSAAGGRGMNTEAFF
TGCAGTGCCGCCGGAGGGAGAGGTATGAACACTGAAGCTTTCTTT
>TRBJ2-5|TRBV7-2|-|few
CASRRPGLQETQYF
TGTGCCAGCAGACGCCCCGGCCTGCAAGAGACCCAGTACTTC
>TRBJ2-2|TRBV6-2/TRBV6-3|-|few
CASSYSSGSTGELFF
TGTGCCAGCAGTTACTCTAGTGGATCGACCGGGGAGCTGTTTTTT
>TRBJ1-2|TRBV7-2|-|many
CASSFDRQEGYGYTF
TGTGCCAGCAGCTTCGACAGGCAAGAAGGCTATGGCTACACCTTC
>TRBJ2-4|TRBV6-2/TRBV6-3|-|-
CASRRLAKNIQYF
TGTGCCAGCAGGCGACTAGCCAAAAACATTCAGTACTTC
>TRBJ1-1|TRBV6-2/TRBV6-3|-|-
CASSYSGGRSEAFF
TGTGCCAGCAGTTACAGCGGAGGAAGGTCTGAAGCTTTCTTT
>TRBJ2-3|TRBV12-3/TRBV12-4|TRBD1|few
CASSRQGALLILDTQYF
TGTGCCAGCAGCCGACAGGGGGCGCTTCTGATTTTGGATACGCAGTATTTT
>TRBJ2-2|TRBV12-3/TRBV12-4|-|few
CASAANTGELFF
TGTGCCAGCGCGGCGAACACCGGGGAGCTGTTTTTT
>TRBJ2-2|TRBV14|-|few
CASSQVQGNTGELFF
TGTGCCAGCAGCCAAGTACAGGGAAACACCGGGGAGCTGTTTTTT
>TRBJ2-5|TRBV15|TRBD2|-
CATSRDPSGGQETQYF
TGTGCCACCAGCAGAGATCCTAGCGGGGGGCAAGAGACCCAGTACTTC
>TRBJ2-3|TRBV6-2/TRBV6-3|-|-
CASSMDSSSTDTQYF
TGTGCCAGCAGCATGGACAGTTCTAGCACAGATACGCAGTATTTT
>TRBJ2-1|TRBV11-2|-|-
CASSFRAGYNEQFF
TGTGCCAGCAGCTTCCGGGCGGGGTACAATGAGCAGTTCTTC
>TRBJ2-7|TRBV20-1|-|few
CSAREAGSAYEQYF
TGCAGTGCTAGAGAGGCGGGGTCCGCTTACGAGCAGTACTTC
>TRBJ1-5|TRBV7-2|-|-
CASSLRSGGGNQPQHF
TGTGCCAGCAGCTTAAGGTCCGGGGGCGGCAATCAGCCCCAGCATTTT
>TRBJ1-4|TRBV5-1|TRBD1|many
CASSRTGGVEKLFF
TGCGCCAGCAGTAGGACAGGGGGCGTTGAAAAACTGTTTTTT
>TRBJ1-1|TRBV12-3/TRBV12-4|-|few
CASSLRNAGRTEAFF
TGTGCCAGCAGTTTACGAAACGCAGGGCGGACTGAAGCTTTCTTT
>TRBJ2-5|TRBV7-7|-|many
CASSPQQGQETQYF
TGTGCTAGCAGCCCGCAGCAGGGACAAGAGACCCAGTACTTC
>TRBJ2-1|TRBV4-1|-|many
CASTQGGTGRYNEQFF
TGCGCCAGCACCCAAGGGGGGACGGGGCGGTACAATGAGCAGTTCTTC
>TRBJ2-5|TRBV5-6|-|few
CASSRFRGNQETQYF
TGTGCCAGCAGCCGTTTTAGGGGTAACCAAGAGACCCAGTACTTC
>TRBJ2-3|TRBV7-2|-|-
CASSPAPKADTQYF
TGTGCCAGCAGCCCAGCCCCGAAAGCAGATACGCAGTATTTT
>TRBJ2-5|TRBV12-5|-|-
CASLPRRIQYF
TGTGCTAGCCTACCACGAAGAATCCAGTACTTC
>TRBJ2-3|TRBV3-1|-|many
CASSPTWTVSTDTQYF
TGTGCCAGCAGCCCTACCTGGACGGTGAGCACAGATACGCAGTATTTT
>TRBJ2-6|TRBV5-1|-|-
CASSLVPSSGANVLTF
TGCGCCAGCAGCTTGGTTCCGAGCTCTGGGGCCAACGTCCTGACTTTC
>TRBJ1-1|TRBV20-1|-|many
CSAPPGHWNTEAFF
TGCAGTGCCCCACCGGGACATTGGAACACTGAAGCTTTCTTT
>TRBJ2-7|TRBV6-1|TRBD2|few
CASSRRASGGKTGEQYF
TGTGCCAGCAGTCGCCGGGCGAGCGGGGGAAAGACAGGCGAGCAGTACTTC